This T cell receptor beta chain is drawn from a study of metastatic and nonmetastatic thyroid tumors. At the level of the study: Repertoire comparison spanned blood and tumor or nodule tissue of malignant and benign thyroid patients.

This clone was counted a single time. Its specificity is not known. In the original workflow: Variation in CDR3 across clinicopathological groups served as the basis for constructing a distant-metastasis classifier in papillary thyroid cancer. TCRdb re-called clones from the PCR reads using MiXCR. For this entry, the V and J calls and clone size follow TCRdb and not the study's own pipeline. The sample consists of 25,000 to 30,000 clones, 20% to 30% of them appearing once. Looked up from germline, CDR1 is LGHNA and CDR2 is YNFKEQ. The CDR3 spans 16 residues. V lost 0 bases, J lost 0 bases, and 6 bases lay in between. Study observations and caveats: Benign nodules reportedly had significantly lower TCR beta diversity than malignant thyroid tumors in blood and tumor.

Every patient was untreated before thyroid surgery. The TCR originated in a female donor with papillary thyroid cancer or a benign thyroid nodule (not recorded which). Some clones in this sample may be carry-over from other donors' samples. Material for sequencing was blood. The V and J genes are TRBV4-2 and TRBJ2-6; no definite D call. CDR3 in amino acids: CASSQDWDSGANVLTF. The CDR3 DNA reads as TGTGCCAGCAGCCAAGATTGGGACTCTGGGGCCAACGTCCTGACTTTC.